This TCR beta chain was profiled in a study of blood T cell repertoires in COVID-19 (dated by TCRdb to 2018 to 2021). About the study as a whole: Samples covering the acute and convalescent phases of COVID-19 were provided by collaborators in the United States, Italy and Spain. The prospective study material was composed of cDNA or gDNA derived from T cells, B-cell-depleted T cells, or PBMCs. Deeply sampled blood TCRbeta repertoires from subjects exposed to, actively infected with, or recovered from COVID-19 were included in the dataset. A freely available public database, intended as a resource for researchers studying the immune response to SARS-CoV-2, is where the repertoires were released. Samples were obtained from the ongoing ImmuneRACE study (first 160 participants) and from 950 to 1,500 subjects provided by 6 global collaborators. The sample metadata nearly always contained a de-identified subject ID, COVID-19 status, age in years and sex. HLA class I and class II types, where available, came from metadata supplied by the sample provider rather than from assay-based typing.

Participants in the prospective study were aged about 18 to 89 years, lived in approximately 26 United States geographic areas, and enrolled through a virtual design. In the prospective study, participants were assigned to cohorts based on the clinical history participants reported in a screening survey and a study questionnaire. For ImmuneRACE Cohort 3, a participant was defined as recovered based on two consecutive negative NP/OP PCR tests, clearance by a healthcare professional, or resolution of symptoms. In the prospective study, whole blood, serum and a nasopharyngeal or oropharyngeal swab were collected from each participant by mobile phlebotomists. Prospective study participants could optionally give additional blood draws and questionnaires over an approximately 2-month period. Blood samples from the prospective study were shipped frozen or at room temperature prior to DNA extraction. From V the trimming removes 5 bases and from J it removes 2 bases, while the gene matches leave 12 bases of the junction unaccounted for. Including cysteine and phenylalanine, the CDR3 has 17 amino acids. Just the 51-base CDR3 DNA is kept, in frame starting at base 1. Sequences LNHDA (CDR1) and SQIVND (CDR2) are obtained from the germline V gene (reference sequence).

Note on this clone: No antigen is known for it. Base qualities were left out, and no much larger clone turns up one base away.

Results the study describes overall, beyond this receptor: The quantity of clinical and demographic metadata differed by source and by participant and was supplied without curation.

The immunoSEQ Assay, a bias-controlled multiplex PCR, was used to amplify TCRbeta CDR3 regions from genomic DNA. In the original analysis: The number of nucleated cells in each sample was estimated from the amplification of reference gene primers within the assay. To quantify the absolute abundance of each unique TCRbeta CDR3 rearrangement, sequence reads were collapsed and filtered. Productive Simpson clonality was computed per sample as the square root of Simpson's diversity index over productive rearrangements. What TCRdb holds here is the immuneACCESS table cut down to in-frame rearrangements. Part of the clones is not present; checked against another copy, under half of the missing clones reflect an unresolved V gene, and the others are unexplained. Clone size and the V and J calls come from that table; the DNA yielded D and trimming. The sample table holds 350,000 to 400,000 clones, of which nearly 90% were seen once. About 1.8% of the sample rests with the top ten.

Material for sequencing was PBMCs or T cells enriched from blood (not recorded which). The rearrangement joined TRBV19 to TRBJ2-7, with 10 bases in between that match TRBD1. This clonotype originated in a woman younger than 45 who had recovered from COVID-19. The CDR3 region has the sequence CASSAGHFGTGAYEQYF. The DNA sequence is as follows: TGTGCCAGTAGTGCGGGACACTTCGGGACAGGGGCCTACGAGCAGTACTTC. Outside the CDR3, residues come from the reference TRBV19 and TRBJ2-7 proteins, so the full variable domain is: DGGITQSPKYLFRKEGQNVTLSCEQNLNHDAMYWYRQDPGQGLRLIYYSQIVNDFQKGDIAEGYSVSREKKESFPLTVTSAQKNPTAFYLCASSAGHFGTGAYEQYFGPGTRLTVT.